The present T cell receptor beta chain was sequenced within a study of monozygotic twins with inflammatory bowel disease. A template switching step added UMIs, each with a 6-nucleotide sample barcode. TCRdb reprocessed the 5' RACE reads; each CDR3 protein has one entry and no DNA is given. Recorded here are approximately 400,000 distinct CDR3 sequences; the top ten clones represent 2% to 2.5%. T cells were not sorted, and total RNA was isolated straight from whole blood. CDR1 MGHDK and CDR2 SYGVNS come from the germline V gene. CDR3 size: 15 residues. Study-level findings and limits: The study found lower TCRbeta diversity (inverse Simpson) in IBD patients than in healthy co-twins.

Comments on this clonotype: Its antigen remains unknown.

The TCR originated in a human donor with ulcerative colitis or Crohn's disease, or a healthy co-twin of an affected twin (not recorded which). The sequenced material came from blood. The chain combines TRBV25-1 with TRBJ1-6; TCRdb proposes TRBD1, but this gene call is untestable without DNA. The CDR3 reads CASSAGQVGNSPLHF.